This entry describes one T cell receptor (beta chain). Investigators sorted PBMCs to obtain both CD4+ and CD8+ T cells. These data come from a study of CD8+ T cells in alopecia areata. Sequencing templates came from extracted RNA that was reverse transcribed into cDNA. Sequencing used immunoSEQ multiplex PCR; TCRdb keeps in-frame clones, though not all of them. The sample shows about 150,000 clones, around half of them seen only once. Germline CDR1 MNHEY, CDR2 SMNVEV (reference sequence). This CDR3 has 17 amino acids. V trimming: 6 bases; J trimming: 3 bases; junction bases outside the gene matches: 12.

The sequencing used CD8+ T cells sorted from blood, collected at week 0. The genes are TRBV27 and TRBJ1-2; 11 bases match TRBD1. The receptor was derived from a human donor with alopecia areata. CDR3 sequence (DNA): TGTGCCAGCAGCCACCTTGGACAGGGGGCGCGTGACTATGGCTACACCTTC. Translation: CASSHLGQGARDYGYTF.